Reported below is one TCR beta chain. No antigen is known for it. Repertoires were generated with immunoSEQ multiplex PCR, while TCRdb's copy carries only in-frame clones and drops some. The table records some 140,000 clones, 70% to 90% of them present only once. The sample belongs to a study of T cell responses to AZD1222 COVID-19 vaccine. Findings of the study overall: Close to half of spike-specific TCRs reportedly recognize unmutated variant regions. An increase in Spike-specific TCR breadth and depth was observed after two AZD1222 doses. Donors skewed white British and female; clonal diversity was possibly underestimated. Researchers report vaccine-associated CD4 TCRs spanning spike, with dominance at 160-218 and 743-854.

The specimen comprised peripheral blood, sampled on day 0 of AZD1222 vaccination. This clonotype was sampled from an adult in good health.

CDR3 protein: CASSFDLTNTDTQYF. DNA for the CDR3: TGCGCCAGCAGCTTTGACTTAACTAACACAGATACGCAGTATTTT. The rearrangement joins TRBV5-1 to TRBJ2-3, with D hard to call. V was trimmed by 2 bases and J by 2 bases, leaving 12 bases between them. The germline V gene encodes CDR1 SGHRS and CDR2 YFSETQ. This CDR3 region has 15 residues.